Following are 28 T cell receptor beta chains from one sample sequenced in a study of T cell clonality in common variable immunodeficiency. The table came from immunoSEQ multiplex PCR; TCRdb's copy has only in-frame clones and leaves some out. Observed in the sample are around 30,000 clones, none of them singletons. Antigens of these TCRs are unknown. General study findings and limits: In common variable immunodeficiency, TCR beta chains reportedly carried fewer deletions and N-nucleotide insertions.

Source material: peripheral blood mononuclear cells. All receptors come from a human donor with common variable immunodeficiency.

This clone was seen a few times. Partial CDR3 DNA: TGTGCCAGCTCACCGACAGGGCCCCTCTATGGC. Its protein product is CASSPTGPLYG. The CDR3 reads in full as CASSPTGPLYGYTF. The chain combines TRBV18 with TRBJ1-2; 7 nucleotides agree with TRBD1. The read terminates 3 residues ahead of where the CDR3 ends, so the germline J gene completes it. The J segment lost 4 bases and the V segment lost 3 bases, leaving 5 bases of the junction unmatched. The CDR3 runs 14 residues. CDR1 and CDR2 (germline): KGHSH, LQKENI.

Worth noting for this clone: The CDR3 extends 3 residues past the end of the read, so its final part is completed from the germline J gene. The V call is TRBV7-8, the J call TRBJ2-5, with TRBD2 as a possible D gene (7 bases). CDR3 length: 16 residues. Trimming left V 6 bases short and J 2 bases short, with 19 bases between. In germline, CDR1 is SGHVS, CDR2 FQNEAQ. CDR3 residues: CASRIGGGLGQETQYF. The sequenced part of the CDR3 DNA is TGTGCCAGCAGGATAGGGGGAGGGTTAGGGCAAGAGACC.

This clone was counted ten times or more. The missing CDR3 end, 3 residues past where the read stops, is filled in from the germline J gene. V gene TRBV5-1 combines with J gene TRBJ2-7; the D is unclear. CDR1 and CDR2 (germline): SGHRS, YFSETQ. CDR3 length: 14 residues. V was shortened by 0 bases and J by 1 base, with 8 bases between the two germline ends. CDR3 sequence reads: CASSLDTFSYEQYF. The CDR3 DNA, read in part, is TGCGCCAGCAGCTTGGACACATTTTCCTACGAG. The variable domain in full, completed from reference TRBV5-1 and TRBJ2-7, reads KAGVTQTPRYLIKTRGQQVTLSCSPISGHRSVSWYQQTPGQGLQFLFEYFSETQRNKGNFPGRFSGRQFSNSRSEMNVSTLELGDSALYLCASSLDTFSYEQYFGPGTRLTVT.

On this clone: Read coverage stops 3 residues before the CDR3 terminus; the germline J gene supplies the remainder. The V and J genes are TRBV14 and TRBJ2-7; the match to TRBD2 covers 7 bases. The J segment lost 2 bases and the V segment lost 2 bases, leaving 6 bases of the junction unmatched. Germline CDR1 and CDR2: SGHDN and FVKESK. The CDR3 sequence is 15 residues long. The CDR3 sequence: CASSQLSGRTYEQYF. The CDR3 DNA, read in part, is TGTGCCAGCAGCCAACTTAGCGGGCGAACCTACGAG.

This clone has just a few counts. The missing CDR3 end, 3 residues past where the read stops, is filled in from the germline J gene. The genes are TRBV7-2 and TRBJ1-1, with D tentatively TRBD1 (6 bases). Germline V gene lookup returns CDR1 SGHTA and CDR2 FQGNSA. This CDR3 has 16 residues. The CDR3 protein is CASRLASGAGDTEAFF. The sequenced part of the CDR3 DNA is TGTGCAAGTCGCTTAGCATCAGGGGCGGGGGACACTGAA. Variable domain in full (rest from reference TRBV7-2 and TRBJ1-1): GAGVSQSPSNKVTEKGKDVELRCDPISGHTALYWYRQSLGQGLEFLIYFQGNSAPDKSGLPSDRFSAERTGGSVSTLTIQRTQQEDSAVYLCASRLASGAGDTEAFFGQGTRLTVV.

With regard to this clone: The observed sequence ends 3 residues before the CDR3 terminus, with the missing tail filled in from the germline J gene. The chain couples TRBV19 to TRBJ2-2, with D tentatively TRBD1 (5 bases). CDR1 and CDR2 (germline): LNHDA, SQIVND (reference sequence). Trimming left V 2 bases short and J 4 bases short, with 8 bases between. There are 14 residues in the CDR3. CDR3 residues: CASSIQTVTGELFF. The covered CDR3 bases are TGTGCCAGTAGTATACAGACAGTCACCGGGGAG.

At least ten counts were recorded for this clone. The sequenced CDR3 bases are TGTGCCAGCTCACCCGCAGGCTTTGAA. It yields the protein CASSPAGFE. The full CDR3 protein is CASSPAGFEAFF. V usage is TRBV18 and J usage is TRBJ1-1; no clear D. The CDR3 end falls 3 residues outside the read, so it is completed with the germline J gene. The germline V gene has CDR1 KGHSH and CDR2 LQKENI. This CDR3 contains 12 residues. The V gene lost 3 bases and the J gene lost 7 bases, with 9 bases spanning the gap. The whole variable domain, filled in from reference TRBV18 and TRBJ1-1, reads NAGVMQNPRHLVRRRGQEARLRCSPMKGHSHVYWYRQLPEEGLKFMVYLQKENIIDESGMPKERFSAEFPKEGPSILRIQQVVRGDSAAYFCASSPAGFEAFFGQGTRLTVV.

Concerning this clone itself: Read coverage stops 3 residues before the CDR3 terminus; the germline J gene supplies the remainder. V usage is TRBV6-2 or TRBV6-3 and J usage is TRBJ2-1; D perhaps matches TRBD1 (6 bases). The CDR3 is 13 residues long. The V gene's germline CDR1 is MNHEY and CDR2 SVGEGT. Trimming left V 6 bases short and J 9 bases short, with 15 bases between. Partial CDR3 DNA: TGTGCCAGCAGAACAGGGACGGTTGGTGAG. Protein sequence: CASRTGTVGE. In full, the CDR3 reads CASRTGTVGEQFF.

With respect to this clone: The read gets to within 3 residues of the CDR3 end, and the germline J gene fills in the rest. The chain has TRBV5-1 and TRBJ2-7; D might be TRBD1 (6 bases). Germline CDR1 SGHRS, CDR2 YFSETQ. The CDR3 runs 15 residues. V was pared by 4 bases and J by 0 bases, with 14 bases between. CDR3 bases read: TGCGCCAGCAGCATGGACAGTTCGAGCTCCTACGAG. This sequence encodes CASSMDSSSSYE. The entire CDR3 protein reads CASSMDSSSSYEQYF.

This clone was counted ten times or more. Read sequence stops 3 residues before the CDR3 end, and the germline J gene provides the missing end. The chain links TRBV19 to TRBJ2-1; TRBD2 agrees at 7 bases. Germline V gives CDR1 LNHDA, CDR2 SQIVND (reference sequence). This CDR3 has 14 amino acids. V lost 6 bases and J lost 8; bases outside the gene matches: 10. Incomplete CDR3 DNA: TGTGCCAGTAGCTCTTCGGGGGGTGGGCATGAG. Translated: CASSSSGGGHE. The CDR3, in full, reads CASSSSGGGHEQFF.

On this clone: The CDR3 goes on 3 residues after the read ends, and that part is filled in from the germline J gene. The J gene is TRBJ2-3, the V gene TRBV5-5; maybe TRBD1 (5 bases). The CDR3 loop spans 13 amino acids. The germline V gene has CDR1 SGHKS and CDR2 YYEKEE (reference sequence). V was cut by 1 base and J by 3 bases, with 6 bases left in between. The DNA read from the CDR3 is TGTGCCAGCAGCTTGACAGGTACAGATACG. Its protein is CASSLTGTDT. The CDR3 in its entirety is CASSLTGTDTQYF.

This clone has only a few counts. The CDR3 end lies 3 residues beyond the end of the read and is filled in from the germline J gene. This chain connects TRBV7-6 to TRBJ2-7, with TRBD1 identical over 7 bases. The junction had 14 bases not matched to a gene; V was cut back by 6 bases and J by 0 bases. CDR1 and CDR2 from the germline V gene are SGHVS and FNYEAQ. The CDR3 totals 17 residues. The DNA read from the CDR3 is TGTGCCAGCAGGACCACAAAGGGGGACAGTCGCTCCTACGAG. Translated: CASRTTKGDSRSYE. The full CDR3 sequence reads CASRTTKGDSRSYEQYF.

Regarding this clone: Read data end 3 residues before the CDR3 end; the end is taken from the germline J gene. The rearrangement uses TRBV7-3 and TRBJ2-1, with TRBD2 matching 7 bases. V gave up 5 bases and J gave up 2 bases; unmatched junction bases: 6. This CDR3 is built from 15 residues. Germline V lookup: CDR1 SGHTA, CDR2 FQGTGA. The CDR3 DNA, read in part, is TGTGCCAGCAGCCTAGCTAGCGGAGCCTACAATGAG. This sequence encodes CASSLASGAYNE. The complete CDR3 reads CASSLASGAYNEQFF. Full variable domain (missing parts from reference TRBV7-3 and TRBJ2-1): GAGVSQTPSNKVTEKGKYVELRCDPISGHTALYWYRQSLGQGPEFLIYFQGTGAADDSGLPNDRFFAVRPEGSVSTLKIQRTERGDSAVYLCASSLASGAYNEQFFGPGTRLTVL.

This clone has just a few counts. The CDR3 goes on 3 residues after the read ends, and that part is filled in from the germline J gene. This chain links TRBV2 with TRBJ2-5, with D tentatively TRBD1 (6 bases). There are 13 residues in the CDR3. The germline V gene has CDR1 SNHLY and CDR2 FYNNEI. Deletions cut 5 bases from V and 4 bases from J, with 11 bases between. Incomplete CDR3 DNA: TGTGCCAGCAGTCGCACAGGGCGAGAGACC. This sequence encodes CASSRTGRET. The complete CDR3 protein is CASSRTGRETQYF.

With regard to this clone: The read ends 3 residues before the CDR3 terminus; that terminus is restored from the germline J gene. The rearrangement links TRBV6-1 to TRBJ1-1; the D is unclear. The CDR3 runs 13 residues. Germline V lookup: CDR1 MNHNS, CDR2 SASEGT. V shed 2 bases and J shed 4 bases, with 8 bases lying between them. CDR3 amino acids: CASSEPGRTEAFF. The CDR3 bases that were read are TGTGCCAGCAGTGAACCGGGTCGCACTGAA.

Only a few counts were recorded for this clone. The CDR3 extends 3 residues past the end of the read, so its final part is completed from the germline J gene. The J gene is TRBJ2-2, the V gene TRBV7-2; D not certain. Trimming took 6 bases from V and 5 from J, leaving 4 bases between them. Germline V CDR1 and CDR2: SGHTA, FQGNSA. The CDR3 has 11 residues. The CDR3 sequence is CASSLTGELFF. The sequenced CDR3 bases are TGTGCCAGCAGTCTTACCGGGGAG.

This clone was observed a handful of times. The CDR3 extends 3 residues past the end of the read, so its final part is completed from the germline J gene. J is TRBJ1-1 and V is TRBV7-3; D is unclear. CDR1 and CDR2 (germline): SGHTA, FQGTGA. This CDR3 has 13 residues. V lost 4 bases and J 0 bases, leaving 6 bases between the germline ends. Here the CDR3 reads CASSSSVNTEAFF. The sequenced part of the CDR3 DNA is TGTGCCAGCAGCTCCTCAGTGAACACTGAA.

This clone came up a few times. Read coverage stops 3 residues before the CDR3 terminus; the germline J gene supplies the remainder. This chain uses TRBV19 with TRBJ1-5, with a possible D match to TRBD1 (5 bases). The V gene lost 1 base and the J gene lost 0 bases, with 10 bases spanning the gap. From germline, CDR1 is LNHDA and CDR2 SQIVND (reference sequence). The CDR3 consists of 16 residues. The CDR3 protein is CASSIVRGVSNQPQHF. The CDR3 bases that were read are TGTGCCAGTAGTATAGTAAGAGGGGTTAGCAATCAGCCC.

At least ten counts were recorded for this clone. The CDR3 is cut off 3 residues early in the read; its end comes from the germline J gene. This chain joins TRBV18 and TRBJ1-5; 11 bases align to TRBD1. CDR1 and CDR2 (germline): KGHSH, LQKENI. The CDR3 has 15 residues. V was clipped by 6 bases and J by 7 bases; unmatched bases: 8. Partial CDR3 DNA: TGTGCCAGCTCCGCCGGACAGGGGGCTTGGCAGCCC. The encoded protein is CASSAGQGAWQP. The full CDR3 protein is CASSAGQGAWQPQHF.

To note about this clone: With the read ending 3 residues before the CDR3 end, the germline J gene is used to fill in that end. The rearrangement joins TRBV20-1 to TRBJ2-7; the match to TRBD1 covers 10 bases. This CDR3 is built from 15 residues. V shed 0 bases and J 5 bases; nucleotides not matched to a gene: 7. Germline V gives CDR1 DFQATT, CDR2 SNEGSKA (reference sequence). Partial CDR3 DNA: TGCAGTGCTAGAGATCCGGGACAGGGGACCAACGAG. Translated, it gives CSARDPGQGTNE. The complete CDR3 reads CSARDPGQGTNEQYF.

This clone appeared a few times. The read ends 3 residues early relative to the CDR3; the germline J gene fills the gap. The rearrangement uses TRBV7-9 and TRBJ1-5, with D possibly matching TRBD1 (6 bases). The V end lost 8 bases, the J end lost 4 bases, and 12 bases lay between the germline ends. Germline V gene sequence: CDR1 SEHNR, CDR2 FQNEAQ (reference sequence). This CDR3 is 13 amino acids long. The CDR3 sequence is CASGGTLNQPQHF. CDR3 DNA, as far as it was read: TGTGCCAGCGGCGGGACACTTAATCAGCCC.

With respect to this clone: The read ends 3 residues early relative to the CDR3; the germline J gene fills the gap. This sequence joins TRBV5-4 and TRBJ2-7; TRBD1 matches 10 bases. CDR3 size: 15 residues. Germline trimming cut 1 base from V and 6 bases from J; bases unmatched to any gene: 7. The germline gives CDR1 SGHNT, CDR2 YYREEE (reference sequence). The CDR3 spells CASSLPTGQGTEQYF. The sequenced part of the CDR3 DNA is TGTGCCAGCAGCTTGCCTACGGGACAGGGGACCGAG.

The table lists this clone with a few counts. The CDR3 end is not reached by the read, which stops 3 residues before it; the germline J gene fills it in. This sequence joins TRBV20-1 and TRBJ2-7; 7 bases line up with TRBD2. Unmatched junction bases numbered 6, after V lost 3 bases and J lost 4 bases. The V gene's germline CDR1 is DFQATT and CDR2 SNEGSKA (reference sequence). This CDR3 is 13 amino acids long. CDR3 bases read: TGCAGTGCTAGCACTCAAGCGGGGTACGAG. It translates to CSASTQAGYE. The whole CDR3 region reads CSASTQAGYEQYF.

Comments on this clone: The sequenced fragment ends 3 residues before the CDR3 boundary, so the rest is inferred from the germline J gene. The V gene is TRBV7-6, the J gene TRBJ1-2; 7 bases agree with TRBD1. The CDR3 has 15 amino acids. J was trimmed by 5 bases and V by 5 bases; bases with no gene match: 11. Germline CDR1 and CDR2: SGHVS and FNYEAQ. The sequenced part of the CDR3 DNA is TGTGCCAGCAGCCCAATGACAGGGTTGGGTTATGGC. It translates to CASSPMTGLGYG. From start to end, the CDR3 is CASSPMTGLGYGYTF.

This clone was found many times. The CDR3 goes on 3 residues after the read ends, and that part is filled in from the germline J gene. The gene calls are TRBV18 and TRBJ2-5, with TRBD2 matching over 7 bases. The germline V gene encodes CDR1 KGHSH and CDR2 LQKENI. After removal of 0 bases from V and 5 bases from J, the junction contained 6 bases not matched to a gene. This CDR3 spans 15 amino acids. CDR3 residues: CASSPPNLAVETQYF. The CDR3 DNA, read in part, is TGTGCCAGCTCACCACCGAATCTAGCGGTTGAGACC.

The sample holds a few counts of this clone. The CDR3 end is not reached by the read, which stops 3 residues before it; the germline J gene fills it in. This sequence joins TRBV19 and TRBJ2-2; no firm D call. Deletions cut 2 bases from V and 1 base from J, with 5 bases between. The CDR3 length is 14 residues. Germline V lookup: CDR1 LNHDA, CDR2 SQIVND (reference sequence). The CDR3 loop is CASSITRNTGELFF. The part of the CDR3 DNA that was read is TGTGCCAGTAGTATAACGCGGAACACCGGGGAG. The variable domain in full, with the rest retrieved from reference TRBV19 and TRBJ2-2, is DGGITQSPKYLFRKEGQNVTLSCEQNLNHDAMYWYRQDPGQGLRLIYYSQIVNDFQKGDIAEGYSVSREKKESFPLTVTSAQKNPTAFYLCASSITRNTGELFFGEGSRLTVL.

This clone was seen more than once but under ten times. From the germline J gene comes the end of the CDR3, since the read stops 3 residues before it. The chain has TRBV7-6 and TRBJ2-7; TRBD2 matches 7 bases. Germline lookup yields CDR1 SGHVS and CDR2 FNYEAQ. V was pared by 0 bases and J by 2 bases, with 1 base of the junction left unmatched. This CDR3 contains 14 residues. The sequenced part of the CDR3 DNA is TGTGCCAGCAGCTTAGCGGCGGGGGCCTACGAG. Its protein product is CASSLAAGAYE. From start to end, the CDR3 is CASSLAAGAYEQYF.

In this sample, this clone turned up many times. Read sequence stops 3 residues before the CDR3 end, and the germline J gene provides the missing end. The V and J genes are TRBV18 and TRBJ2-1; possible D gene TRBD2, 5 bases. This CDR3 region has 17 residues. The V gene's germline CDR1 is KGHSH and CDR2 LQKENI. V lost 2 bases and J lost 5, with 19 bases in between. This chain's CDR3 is CASSPISRGTANNEQFF. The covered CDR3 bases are TGTGCCAGCTCACCAATATCCCGGGGAACAGCTAACAATGAG.